These 3 T cell receptor beta chains were all obtained from the same sample, sequenced in a study of glioma-infiltrating T cells (dated by TCRdb to 2016 to 2017). The reads were generated on an Illumina MiSeq. The iRepertoire nested amplicon-rescue multiplex PCR (arm-PCR) platform was used to amplify TCR alpha and beta CDR3 regions from RNA. Clones were called with MiXCR by TCRdb after fastp trimmed the public reads at Q25, and only in-frame beta chains were retained. For every CDR3 protein sequence, its rows merge into one entry that carries the most common genes and DNA. Across this sample there are more than 110,000 distinct CDR3 sequences, with more than 35% seen only once. The ten largest make up 20% to 25% of the sample. The sample taken for sequencing was glioma tissue, nonneoplastic brain tissue, or PBMCs (not recorded which). The receptor set was obtained from a human donor with low-grade glioma or glioblastoma, undergoing nonglioma brain surgery, or in good health (not recorded which).

V is TRBV27 and J is TRBJ2-1; D may be TRBD2 (6 bases). The V and J ends lost 9 bases and 2 bases respectively, with 11 bases between them. The CDR3 is made up of 13 amino acids. CDR1 and CDR2 (germline): MNHEY, SMNVEV (reference sequence). CDR3: CARRDFTYNEQFF. CDR3 DNA: TGTGCCAGACGGGACTTTACCTACAATGAGCAGTTCTTC.

The gene calls are TRBV20-1 and TRBJ2-2; D is unresolved. Germline values: CDR1 DFQATT, CDR2 SNEGSKA (reference sequence). The CDR3 has 16 amino acids. Trimming took 0 bases from V and 3 from J, leaving 14 bases between them. Written as DNA, the CDR3 is TGCAGTGCTAGAGAGTATCGTAGCTGGTACACCGGGGAGCTGTTTTTT. Translating gives CSAREYRSWYTGELFF.

Many counts were recorded for this clonotype. CDR3 sequence (DNA): TGTGCCAGCACCAACACCGGGGAGCTGTTTTTT. Translating it yields CASTNTGELFF. The V gene is TRBV6-1, the J gene TRBJ2-2; D gene uncertain. The CDR3 is 11 residues long. The germline CDR1 and CDR2 sequences are MNHNS and SASEGT. Trimming took 7 bases from V and 2 from J, leaving 2 bases between them.